This TCR beta chain was retrieved from a study of control samples from healthy donors and cancer patients. The CDR3 loop spans 15 amino acids. V lost 7 bases to trimming and J lost 5 bases; unmatched junction nucleotides: 12. The germline gives CDR1 PRHDT, CDR2 FYEKMQ (reference sequence). Method: immunoSEQ multiplex PCR; TCRdb's copy keeps in-frame clones and lacks some. The sample comprises roughly 400,000 clones, approximately 90% of which are singletons, and more than 6% rests with the top ten. The chain joins TRBV13 to TRBJ1-1, with 8 bases aligning to TRBD1. The sequence was obtained from a man aged 35 to 55 with head and neck cancer. Specimen: PBMCs. The CDR3 nucleotides are TGTGCCAGCAATGATGGGACAGGATCGGGAACTGAAGCTTTCTTT. This encodes CASNDGTGSGTEAFF. The entire variable domain, with the rest obtained from reference TRBV13 and TRBJ1-1, is as follows: AAGVIQSPRHLIKEKRETATLKCYPIPRHDTVYWYQQGPGQDPQFLISFYEKMQSDKGSIPDRFSAQQFSDYHSELNMSSLELGDSALYFCASNDGTGSGTEAFFGQGTRLTVV.